The entry that follows covers one T cell receptor beta chain sequence. The data derive from a study of T cell responses to AZD1222 COVID-19 vaccine. Germline V gene lookup returns CDR1 SGHRS and CDR2 YFSETQ. CDR3 size: 15 residues. V lost 1 base to trimming and J lost 4 bases, with 9 bases between them. Method: immunoSEQ multiplex PCR; TCRdb's copy keeps in-frame clones and lacks some. Of 65,000 to 90,000 clones listed, 85% to 90% were seen once; the top ten hold approximately 7%. The chain employs TRBV5-1 and TRBJ1-6, with D uncertain. The material sequenced was peripheral blood, taken on day 0 of AZD1222 vaccination. The TCR comes from an adult in good health. The CDR3 region has the DNA TGCGCCAGCAGCTTGTTAGGAGCTTATAATTCACCCCTCCACTTT. It encodes CASSLLGAYNSPLHF.